This T cell receptor (beta chain) was identified in a study of T cell responses to AZD1222 COVID-19 vaccine. This CDR3 spans 14 amino acids. V lost 6 bases and J 0 bases, leaving 6 bases between the germline ends. Germline CDR1 reads MNHEY; CDR2 reads SMNVEV (reference sequence). Notes on the study in general: Most donors were white British and more were female, and clonal diversity was possibly underestimated.

Comments on this clone: Its antigen remains unidentified.

The method was immunoSEQ multiplex PCR; TCRdb's version includes in-frame clones alone and lacks a portion of them. Of 150,000 or so clones in the sample, about nine tenths were seen once. Sequencing used peripheral blood, obtained 28 days after the second AZD1222 dose. The clonotype originates from an adult who received the AZD1222 COVID-19 vaccine. The chain joins TRBV27 to TRBJ2-6; no firm D call. The CDR3 here is CASSLSSGANVLTF. The CDR3 DNA reads TGTGCCAGCAGCCTCAGCTCTGGGGCCAACGTCCTGACTTTC.